This entry lists 17 T cell receptor beta chains sequenced from one sample in a study of CD8 T cells in ankylosing spondylitis. Findings and limits, study-wide: The study identified a TCR beta motif of several highly homologous variants that appeared characteristic of ankylosing spondylitis blood.

TCRdb reprocessed the 5' RACE reads via MiXCR and lists one record per CDR3 protein. The sample comprises tens of thousands of distinct CDR3 sequences, roughly 9% of which are singletons, and about 31% rests with the top ten. Antigen specificity for these receptors is unknown. Sequencing was performed on blood, either unsorted or a sorted T cell fraction (not recorded which). Receptors were obtained from a male donor with ankylosing spondylitis.

This clonotype was picked up a small number of times. The V and J genes are TRBV27 and TRBJ2-6; no reliable D call. The CDR3 runs 16 residues. Germline V lookup: CDR1 MNHEY, CDR2 SMNVEV (reference sequence). Trimming cost V 3 bases and J 0 bases, with 9 bases left between them. The DNA of the CDR3 is TGTGCCAGCAGTTTGTTATTGGCCTCTGGGGCCAACGTCCTGACTTTC. Its protein is CASSLLLASGANVLTF.

This clonotype has a count of ten or more. This chain uses TRBV25-1 with TRBJ1-5; D ambiguous. From germline, CDR1 is MGHDK and CDR2 SYGVNS. The CDR3 has 12 residues. V was shortened by 3 bases and J by 5 bases, with 5 bases between the two germline ends. CDR3: CASSDGDQPQHF. The CDR3, as DNA: TGTGCCAGCAGTGATGGGGATCAGCCCCAGCATTTT.

The chain joins TRBV7-9 to TRBJ2-7; no clear D. V lost 5 bases to trimming and J lost 2 bases, with 7 bases between them. The CDR3 covers 12 residues. The V gene's germline CDR1 is SEHNR and CDR2 FQNEAQ (reference sequence). The CDR3 protein is CASSPRAYEQYF. As DNA, the CDR3 is TGTGCCAGCAGCCCTCGGGCCTACGAGCAGTACTTC.

The V call is TRBV27, the J call TRBJ2-3; D is ambiguous. This CDR3 is 15 amino acids long. The germline V gene encodes CDR1 MNHEY and CDR2 SMNVEV (reference sequence). The V gene lost 3 bases and the J gene lost 0 bases, with 10 bases spanning the gap. The CDR3 bases are TGTGCCAGCAGTTTGACCTCTCCTAGCACAGATACGCAGTATTTT. This codes for CASSLTSPSTDTQYF.

This sequence joins TRBV7-8 and TRBJ1-1; the D is unclear. The CDR3 loop spans 12 amino acids. Trimming removed 4 bases from V and 6 bases from J, with 9 bases in between. Germline CDR1 SGHVS, CDR2 FQNEAQ. The CDR3 region has the DNA TGTGCCAGCAGCTCACACGTAGCTGAAGCTTTCTTT. It specifies CASSSHVAEAFF.

This clonotype was counted only a few times. V gene TRBV7-9 combines with J gene TRBJ2-7; the D gene is possibly TRBD1 (6 bases). CDR1 and CDR2 from the germline V gene are SEHNR and FQNEAQ (reference sequence). The CDR3 is made up of 15 amino acids. V lost 5 bases and J lost 1, with 15 bases in between. The CDR3 DNA is TGTGCCAGCAGCCACGGGACATCTTCTTCCTACGAGCAGTACTTC. This gives the protein CASSHGTSSSYEQYF.

This clonotype was seen a few times. The gene calls are TRBV2 and TRBJ2-3; 7 bases line up with TRBD2. Trimming took 3 bases from V and 4 from J; bases not matched to a gene: 4. The germline V gene has CDR1 SNHLY and CDR2 FYNNEI. The CDR3 runs to 14 residues. For the CDR3, the DNA is TGTGCCAGCAGTGACATGCGGGAGTCAGATACGCAGTATTTT. It yields the protein CASSDMRESDTQYF.

This clonotype was seen only a few times. The V call is TRBV15, the J call TRBJ2-1; D unclear. This CDR3 comprises 15 residues. V was trimmed by 2 bases and J by 5 bases, leaving 13 bases between them. Germline CDR1 is LNHNV and CDR2 is YYDKDF (reference sequence). This CDR3 reads CATSRSPDTNNEQFF. The CDR3 nucleotides are TGTGCCACCAGCAGATCCCCTGACACCAACAATGAGCAGTTCTTC.

In this sample, this clonotype turned up many times. The chain carries TRBV5-6 and TRBJ1-1, with unresolved D. Germline CDR1 is SGHDT and CDR2 is YYEEEE. The CDR3 has 14 amino acids. Trimming left V 1 base short and J 2 bases short, with 9 bases between. The CDR3 region has the DNA TGTGCCAGCAGCTTGCTGGAGCCTAACACTGAAGCTTTCTTT. As protein: CASSLLEPNTEAFF.

This clonotype was recorded at least ten times. This chain links TRBV7-8 with TRBJ1-5, with D possibly matching TRBD1 (6 bases). Germline V CDR1 and CDR2: SGHVS, FQNEAQ. This CDR3 has 15 residues. V lost 1 base and J lost 4, with 11 bases in between. CDR3 protein: CASSLVRGGNQPQHF. CDR3 in DNA: TGTGCCAGCAGCTTAGTTAGAGGGGGAAATCAGCCCCAGCATTTT.

There are a few counts of this clonotype. CDR3 DNA: TGTGCCAGCAGCCTCGCAGGAAACCCCTACGAGCAGTACTTC. The encoded protein is CASSLAGNPYEQYF. The V and J genes are TRBV14 and TRBJ2-7; D gene unclear. The CDR3 loop spans 14 amino acids. V was clipped by 4 bases and J by 2 bases, with 12 bases between them. Germline V CDR1 and CDR2: SGHDN, FVKESK.

The CDR3 nucleotides read TGTTGGATACAGAAGAGGGCGGATGGCTACACCTTC. It yields the protein CWIQKRADGYTF. The chain links TRBV2 to TRBJ1-2; D not resolved. Germline V gene data show CDR1 as SNHLY and CDR2 as FYNNEI. The CDR3 length is 12 residues. The variable domain in full, with the rest retrieved from reference TRBV2 and TRBJ1-2, is EPEVTQTPSHQVTQMGQEVILRCVPISNHLYFYWYRQILGQKVEFLVSFYNNEISEKSEIFDDQFSVERPDGSNFTLKIRSTKLEDSAMYFCWIQKRADGYTFGSGTRLTVV.

This clonotype was seen at least ten times. The chain uses TRBV9 and TRBJ1-3, with 7 bases aligning to TRBD1. J gave up 2 bases and V 4 bases, and 9 bases lay outside the gene matches. Germline-derived CDR1 and CDR2 are SGDLS and YYNGEE. The CDR3 covers 16 residues. The CDR3 loop reads CASSTPRQGPGNTIYF. For the CDR3, the DNA is TGTGCCAGCAGCACTCCTCGACAGGGTCCTGGAAACACCATATATTTT.

The chain combines TRBV7-9 with TRBJ2-5; possibly TRBD1 for D (5 bases). Trimming left V 8 bases short and J 5 bases short, with 18 bases between. This CDR3 has 14 amino acids. The germline gives CDR1 SEHNR, CDR2 FQNEAQ (reference sequence). Here the CDR3 DNA reads TGTGCCAGCCAAAATGGTCAGGGCGTCGAGACCCAGTACTTC. Translating it yields CASQNGQGVETQYF. The full variable domain, completed using reference TRBV7-9 and TRBJ2-5, is DTGVSQNPRHKITKRGQNVTFRCDPISEHNRLYWYRQTLGQGPEFLTYFQNEAQLEKSRLLSDRFSAERPKGSFSTLEIQRTEQGDSAMYLCASQNGQGVETQYFGPGTRLLVL.

The chain has TRBV7-9 and TRBJ1-5, with TRBD1 as a possible D gene (5 bases). CDR1 and CDR2 (germline): SEHNR, FQNEAQ (reference sequence). Trimming removed 4 bases at V and 5 bases at J, with 15 bases between. The CDR3 length is 15 residues. The CDR3 DNA follows: TGTGCCAGCAGCTCGTCATGGGGGATGGATCAGCCCCAGCATTTT. Its translation is CASSSSWGMDQPQHF.

This clonotype has more than one count but fewer than ten. The V call is TRBV7-9, the J call TRBJ1-5; 12 bases agree with TRBD1. CDR1 and CDR2 (germline): SEHNR, FQNEAQ (reference sequence). The junction had 5 bases not matched to a gene; V was cut back by 6 bases and J by 5 bases. The CDR3 loop spans 15 amino acids. As DNA, the CDR3 is TGTGCCAGCAGGCGGGGACAGGGGGCCGATCAGCCCCAGCATTTT. Its translation: CASRRGQGADQPQHF. The entire variable domain, with the rest obtained from reference TRBV7-9 and TRBJ1-5, is as follows: DTGVSQNPRHKITKRGQNVTFRCDPISEHNRLYWYRQTLGQGPEFLTYFQNEAQLEKSRLLSDRFSAERPKGSFSTLEIQRTEQGDSAMYLCASRRGQGADQPQHFGDGTRLSIL.

J is TRBJ1-2 and V is TRBV29-1, with D perhaps TRBD1 (6 bases). The CDR3 contains 13 residues. Trimming shortened V by 3 bases and J by 0 bases, and 8 bases separated the two germline ends. Germline CDR1 reads SQVTM; CDR2 reads ANQGSEA. The CDR3 nucleotides read TGCAGCGTTGATCCAGGGGCTAACTATGGCTACACCTTC. It encodes CSVDPGANYGYTF.